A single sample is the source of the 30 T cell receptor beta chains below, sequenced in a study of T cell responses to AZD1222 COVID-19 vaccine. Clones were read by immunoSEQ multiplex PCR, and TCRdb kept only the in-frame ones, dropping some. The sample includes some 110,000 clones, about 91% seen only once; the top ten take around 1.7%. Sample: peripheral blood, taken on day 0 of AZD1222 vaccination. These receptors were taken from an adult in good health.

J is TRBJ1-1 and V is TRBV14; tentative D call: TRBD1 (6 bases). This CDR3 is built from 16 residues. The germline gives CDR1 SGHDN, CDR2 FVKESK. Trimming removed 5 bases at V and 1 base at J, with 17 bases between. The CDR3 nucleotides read TGTGCCAGCAGCGCCCCAGGGAGAGGGGGGAACACTGAAGCTTTCTTT. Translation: CASSAPGRGGNTEAFF. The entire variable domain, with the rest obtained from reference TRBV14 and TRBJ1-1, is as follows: EAGVTQFPSHSVIEKGQTVTLRCDPISGHDNLYWYRRVMGKEIKFLLHFVKESKQDESGMPNNRFLAERTGGTYSTLKVQPAELEDSGVYFCASSAPGRGGNTEAFFGQGTRLTVV.

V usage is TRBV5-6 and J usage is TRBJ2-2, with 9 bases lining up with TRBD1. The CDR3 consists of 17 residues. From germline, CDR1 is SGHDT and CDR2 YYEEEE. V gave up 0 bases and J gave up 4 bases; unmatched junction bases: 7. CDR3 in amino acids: CASSLVTGGFSTGELFF. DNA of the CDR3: TGTGCCAGCAGCTTGGTGACAGGGGGTTTTAGCACCGGGGAGCTGTTTTTT.

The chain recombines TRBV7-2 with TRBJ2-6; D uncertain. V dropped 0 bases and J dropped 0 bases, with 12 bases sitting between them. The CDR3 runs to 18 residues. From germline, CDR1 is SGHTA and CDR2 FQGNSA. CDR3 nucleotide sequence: TGTGCCAGCAGCTTAGCGGGCGCGGAAGTCTCTGGGGCCAACGTCCTGACTTTC. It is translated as CASSLAGAEVSGANVLTF. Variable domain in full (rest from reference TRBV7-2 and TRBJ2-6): GAGVSQSPSNKVTEKGKDVELRCDPISGHTALYWYRQSLGQGLEFLIYFQGNSAPDKSGLPSDRFSAERTGGSVSTLTIQRTQQEDSAVYLCASSLAGAEVSGANVLTFGAGSRLTVL.

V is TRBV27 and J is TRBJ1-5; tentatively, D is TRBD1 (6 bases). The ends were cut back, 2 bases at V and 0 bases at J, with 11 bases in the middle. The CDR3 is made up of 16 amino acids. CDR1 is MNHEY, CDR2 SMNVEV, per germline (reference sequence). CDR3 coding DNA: TGTGCCAGCAGTTTAGAGGGGGGATTTAGCAATCAGCCCCAGCATTTT. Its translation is CASSLEGGFSNQPQHF.

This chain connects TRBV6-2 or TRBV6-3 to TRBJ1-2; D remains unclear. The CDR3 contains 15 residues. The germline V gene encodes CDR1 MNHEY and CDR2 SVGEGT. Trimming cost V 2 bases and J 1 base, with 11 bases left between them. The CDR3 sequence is CASSYPRQINYGYTF. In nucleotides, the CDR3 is TGTGCCAGCAGTTACCCAAGACAAATTAACTATGGCTACACCTTC.

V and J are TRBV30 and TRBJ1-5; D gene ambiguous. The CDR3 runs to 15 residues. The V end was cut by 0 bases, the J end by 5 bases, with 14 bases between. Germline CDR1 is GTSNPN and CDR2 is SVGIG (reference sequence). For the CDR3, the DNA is TGTGCCTGGAGTGTAGGTCTTAACATCCATCAGCCCCAGCATTTT. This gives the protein CAWSVGLNIHQPQHF.

This CDR3 is CASTLGWGYTF. The DNA of the CDR3 is TGTGCCAGCACCCTGGGGTGGGGCTACACCTTC. The V call is TRBV28, the J call TRBJ1-2; D is uncertain. Germline V lookup: CDR1 MDHEN, CDR2 SYDVKM. This CDR3 spans 11 amino acids. Trimming cost V 7 bases and J 8 bases, with 11 bases left between them.

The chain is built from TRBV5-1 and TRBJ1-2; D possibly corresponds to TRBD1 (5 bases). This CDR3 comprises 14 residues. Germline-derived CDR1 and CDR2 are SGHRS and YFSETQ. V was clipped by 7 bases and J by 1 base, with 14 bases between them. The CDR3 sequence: CASSDQTDNYGYTF. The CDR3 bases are TGCGCCAGCTCTGACCAGACAGATAACTATGGCTACACCTTC.

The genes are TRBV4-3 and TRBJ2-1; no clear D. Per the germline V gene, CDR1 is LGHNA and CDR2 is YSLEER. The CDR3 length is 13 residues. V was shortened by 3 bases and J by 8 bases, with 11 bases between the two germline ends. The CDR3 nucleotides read TGCGCCAGCAGCCATGAAGGGTGGGATGAGCAGTTCTTC. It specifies CASSHEGWDEQFF.

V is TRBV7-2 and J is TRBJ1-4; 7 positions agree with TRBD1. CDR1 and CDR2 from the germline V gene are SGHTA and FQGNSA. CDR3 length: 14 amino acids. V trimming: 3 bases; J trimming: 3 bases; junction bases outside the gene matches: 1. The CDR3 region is CASSFDRANEKLFF. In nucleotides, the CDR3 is TGTGCCAGCAGCTTTGACAGGGCTAATGAAAAACTGTTTTTT.

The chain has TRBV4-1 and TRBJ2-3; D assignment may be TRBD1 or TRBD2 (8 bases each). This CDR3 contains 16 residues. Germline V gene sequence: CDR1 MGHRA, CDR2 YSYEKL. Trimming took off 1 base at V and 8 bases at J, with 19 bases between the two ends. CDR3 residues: CASSQVFQGAGGTQYF. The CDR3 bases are TGCGCCAGCAGCCAAGTTTTTCAGGGGGCGGGGGGTACGCAGTATTTT.

CDR3 sequence (DNA): TGTGCCAGCTCTCGTTCGAGTGGAGAGACCCAGTACTTC. It translates to CASSRSSGETQYF. This chain connects TRBV18 to TRBJ2-5; D gene ambiguous. CDR3 size: 13 residues. Germline values: CDR1 KGHSH, CDR2 LQKENI. V was trimmed by 6 bases and J by 4 bases, leaving 12 bases between them. The whole variable domain, remainder taken from reference TRBV18 and TRBJ2-5, is NAGVMQNPRHLVRRRGQEARLRCSPMKGHSHVYWYRQLPEEGLKFMVYLQKENIIDESGMPKERFSAEFPKEGPSILRIQQVVRGDSAAYFCASSRSSGETQYFGPGTRLLVL.

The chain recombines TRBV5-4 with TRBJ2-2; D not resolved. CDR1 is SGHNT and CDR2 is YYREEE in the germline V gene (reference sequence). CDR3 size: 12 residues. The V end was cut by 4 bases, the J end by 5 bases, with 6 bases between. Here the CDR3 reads CASSHPTGELFF. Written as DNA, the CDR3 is TGTGCCAGCAGCCACCCTACCGGGGAGCTGTTTTTT.

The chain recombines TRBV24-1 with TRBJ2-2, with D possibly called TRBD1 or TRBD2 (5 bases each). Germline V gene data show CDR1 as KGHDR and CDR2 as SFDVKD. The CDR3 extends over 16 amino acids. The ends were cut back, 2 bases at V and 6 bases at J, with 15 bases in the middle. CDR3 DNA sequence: TGTGCCACCAGTGATTCGGGACCCAGTAGGTCCGGGGAGCTGTTTTTT. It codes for CATSDSGPSRSGELFF.

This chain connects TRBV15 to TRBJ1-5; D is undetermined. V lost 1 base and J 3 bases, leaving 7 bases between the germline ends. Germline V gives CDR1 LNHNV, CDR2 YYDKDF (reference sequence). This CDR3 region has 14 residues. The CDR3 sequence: CATSRAGDNQPQHF. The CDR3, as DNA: TGTGCCACCAGCAGAGCGGGTGACAATCAGCCCCAGCATTTT.

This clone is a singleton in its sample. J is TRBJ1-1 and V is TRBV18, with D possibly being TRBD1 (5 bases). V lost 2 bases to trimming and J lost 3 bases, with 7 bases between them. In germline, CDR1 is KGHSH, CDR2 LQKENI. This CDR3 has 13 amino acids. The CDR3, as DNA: TGTGCCAGCTCACCAGGGGGGGACACTGAAGCTTTCTTT. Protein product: CASSPGGDTEAFF.

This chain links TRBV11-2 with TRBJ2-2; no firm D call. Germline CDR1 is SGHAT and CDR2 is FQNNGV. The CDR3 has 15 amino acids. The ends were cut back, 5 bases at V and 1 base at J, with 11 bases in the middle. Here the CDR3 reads CASSPSTVNTGELFF. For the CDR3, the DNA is TGTGCCAGCAGCCCAAGCACTGTGAACACCGGGGAGCTGTTTTTT.

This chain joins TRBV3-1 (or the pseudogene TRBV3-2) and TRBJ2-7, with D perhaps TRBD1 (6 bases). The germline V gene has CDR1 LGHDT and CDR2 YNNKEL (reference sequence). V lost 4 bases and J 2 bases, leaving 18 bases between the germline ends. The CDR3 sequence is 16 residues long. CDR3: CASSPLTGSATYEQYV. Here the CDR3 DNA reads TGTGCCAGCAGCCCTTTGACAGGAAGCGCTACCTACGAGCAGTACGTC.

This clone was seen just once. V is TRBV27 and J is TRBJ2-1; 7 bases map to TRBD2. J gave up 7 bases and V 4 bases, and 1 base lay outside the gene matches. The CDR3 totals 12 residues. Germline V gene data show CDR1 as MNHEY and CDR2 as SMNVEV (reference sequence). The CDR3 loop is CASSWTRNEQFF. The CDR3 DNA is TGTGCCAGCAGTTGGACTAGGAATGAGCAGTTCTTC.

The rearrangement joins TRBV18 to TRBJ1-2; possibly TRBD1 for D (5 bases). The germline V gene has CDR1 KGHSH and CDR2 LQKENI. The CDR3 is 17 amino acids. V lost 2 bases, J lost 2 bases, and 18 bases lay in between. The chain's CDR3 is CASSPFPPGPTNYGYTF. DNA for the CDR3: TGTGCCAGCTCACCATTTCCACCAGGGCCCACCAACTATGGCTACACCTTC.

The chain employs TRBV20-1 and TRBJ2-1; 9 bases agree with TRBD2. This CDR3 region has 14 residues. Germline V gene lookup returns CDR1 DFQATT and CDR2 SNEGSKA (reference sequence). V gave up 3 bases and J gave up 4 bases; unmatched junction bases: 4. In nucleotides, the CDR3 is TGCAGTGCTAGTAGGACTAGCGCTTACAATGAGCAGTTCTTC. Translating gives CSASRTSAYNEQFF.

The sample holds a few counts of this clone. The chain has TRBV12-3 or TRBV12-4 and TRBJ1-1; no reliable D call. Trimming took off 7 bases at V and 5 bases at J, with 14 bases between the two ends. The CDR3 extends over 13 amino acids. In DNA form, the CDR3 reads TGTGCCAGCACGACCCCAAGGGAGACTGAAGCTTTCTTT. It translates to CASTTPRETEAFF.

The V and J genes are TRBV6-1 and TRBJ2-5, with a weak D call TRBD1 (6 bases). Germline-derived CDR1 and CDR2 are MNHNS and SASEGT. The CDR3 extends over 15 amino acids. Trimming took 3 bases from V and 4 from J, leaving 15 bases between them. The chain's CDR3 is CASSDGEGVAETQYF. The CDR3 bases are TGTGCCAGCAGTGATGGTGAGGGGGTGGCAGAGACCCAGTACTTC.

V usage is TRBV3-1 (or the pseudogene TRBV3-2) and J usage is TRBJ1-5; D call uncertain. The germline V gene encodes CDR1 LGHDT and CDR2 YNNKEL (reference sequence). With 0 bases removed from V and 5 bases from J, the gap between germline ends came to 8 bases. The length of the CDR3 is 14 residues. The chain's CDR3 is CASSQDRSYQPQHF. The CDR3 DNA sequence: TGTGCCAGCAGCCAAGACAGGAGCTATCAGCCCCAGCATTTT.

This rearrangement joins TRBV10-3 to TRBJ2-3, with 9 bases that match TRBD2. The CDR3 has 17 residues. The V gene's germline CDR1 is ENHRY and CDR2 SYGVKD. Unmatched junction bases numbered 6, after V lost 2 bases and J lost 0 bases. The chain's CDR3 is CAISEQTSGSSTDTQYF. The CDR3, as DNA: TGTGCCATCAGTGAGCAGACTAGCGGATCTAGCACAGATACGCAGTATTTT.

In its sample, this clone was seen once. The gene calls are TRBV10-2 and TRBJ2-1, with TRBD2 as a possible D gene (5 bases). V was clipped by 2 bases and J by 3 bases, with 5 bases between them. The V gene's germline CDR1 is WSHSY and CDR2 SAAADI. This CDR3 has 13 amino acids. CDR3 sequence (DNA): TGCGCCAGCAGTGAGGACTACTACAATGAGCAGTTCTTC. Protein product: CASSEDYYNEQFF.

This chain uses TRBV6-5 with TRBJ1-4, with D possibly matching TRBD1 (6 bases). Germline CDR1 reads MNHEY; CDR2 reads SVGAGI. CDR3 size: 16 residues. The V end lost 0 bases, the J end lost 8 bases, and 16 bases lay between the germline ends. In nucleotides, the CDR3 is TGTGCCAGCAGTTACTCGTTCCGGGGGCGAGGGGAAAAACTGTTTTTT. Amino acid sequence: CASSYSFRGRGEKLFF.

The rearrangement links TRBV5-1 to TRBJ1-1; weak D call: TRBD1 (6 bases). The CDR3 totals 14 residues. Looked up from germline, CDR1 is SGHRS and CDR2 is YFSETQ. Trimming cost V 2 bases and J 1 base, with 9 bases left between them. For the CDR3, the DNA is TGCGCCAGCAGCTTTTGGGGGGCGAACACTGAAGCTTTCTTT. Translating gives CASSFWGANTEAFF. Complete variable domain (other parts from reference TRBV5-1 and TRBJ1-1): KAGVTQTPRYLIKTRGQQVTLSCSPISGHRSVSWYQQTPGQGLQFLFEYFSETQRNKGNFPGRFSGRQFSNSRSEMNVSTLELGDSALYLCASSFWGANTEAFFGQGTRLTVV.

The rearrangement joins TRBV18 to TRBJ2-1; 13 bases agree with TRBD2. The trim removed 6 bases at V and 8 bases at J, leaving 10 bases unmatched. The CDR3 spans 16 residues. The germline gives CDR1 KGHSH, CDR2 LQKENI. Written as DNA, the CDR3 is TGTGCCAGCTCCCGTGGGACTAGCGGGAACATAGATGAGCAGTTCTTC. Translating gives CASSRGTSGNIDEQFF.

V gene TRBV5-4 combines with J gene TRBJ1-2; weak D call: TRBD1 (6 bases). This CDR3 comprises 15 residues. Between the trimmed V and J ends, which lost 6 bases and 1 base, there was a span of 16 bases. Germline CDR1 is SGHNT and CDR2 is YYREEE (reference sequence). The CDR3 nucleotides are TGTGCCAGCAAACCTCCGGGACACGTTAACTATGGCTACACCTTC. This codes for CASKPPGHVNYGYTF. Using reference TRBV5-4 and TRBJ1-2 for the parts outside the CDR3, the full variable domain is ETGVTQSPTHLIKTRGQQVTLRCSSQSGHNTVSWYQQALGQGPQFIFQYYREEENGRGNFPPRFSGLQFPNYSSELNVNALELDDSALYLCASKPPGHVNYGYTFGSGTRLTVV.